This T cell receptor beta chain was captured in a study of cytomegalovirus exposure and HLA in healthy donors. CDR1 is SGHRS and CDR2 is YFSETQ in the germline V gene. There are 14 residues in the CDR3. Deletions cut 4 bases from V and 4 bases from J, with 11 bases between. A note on this clone: Its antigen is currently unknown.

PCR used 60 Vbeta primers and 13 Jbeta primers. Measured with immunoSEQ multiplex PCR; TCRdb has only the in-frame clones, and not every one. This sample carries some 130,000 clones, roughly three quarters of them seen once, and the ten largest clones take about 2.9%. Study findings and constraints: The authors later found HLA-associated TCR beta chains more clonally expanded than equally common others. Later analysis suggested most CMV-associated TCR beta chains were HLA-restricted.

The chain recombines TRBV5-1 with TRBJ1-4, with D possibly matching TRBD1 (5 bases). The origin of this receptor is a man aged 40-49 years in good health and CMV-seronegative. Sequences were obtained from PBMCs. The CDR3, as DNA: TGCGCCAGCAGCGCGCCAGGGAATAATGAAAAACTGTTTTTT. Protein sequence: CASSAPGNNEKLFF.